This entry features one T cell receptor (beta chain) sequence. Its target antigen remains unknown. Nothing much larger sits one base from this clone, and base qualities are not available. Using the deep immunoSEQ assay, TCR CDR3 regions were amplified from genomic DNA by multiplex PCR. Extracted genomic DNA from each cell subset was distributed evenly across all wells of several immunoSEQ 96-well plates, and each plate was treated as a replicate. For sorted subsets, each replicate PCR was loaded with around 200 ng genomic DNA, equivalent to about 33,000 T cell genomes. The purified libraries were quantified using a Qubit 3.0 fluorometer, sized with a Bioanalyzer 2100, and then quantified again using the KAPA Library Quantification kit. A separate single-read 150-cycle Illumina NextSeq 550 flow cell was used to sequence each immunoSEQ 96-well plate. Per the original workflow: The immunoSEQ output contained only junctional sequences without quality scores, so filtering could not match that applied to full-length reads. To assign V/J genes and CDR3, sequences were annotated using PyIR, a Python wrapper for IgBLAST v1.9, with IMGT germline references. Reads with weak V/J assignments (E-value above 1e-6), missing CDR3, stop codons, out-of-frame junctions, or ambiguous translated residues were removed. V3J clonotypes were defined as sequences sharing an identical inferred V gene, J gene, and CDR3 amino acid sequence. The percentage overlap between two repertoires was calculated by dividing the number of shared unique clonotypes by the size of the smaller repertoire. Three approaches were used to assess repertoire richness: RTK rarefaction, the Chao1 estimator, and Recon v2.1 estimates of unobserved clonotypes. For all TCRbeta clonotypes obtained by the gDNA method from a handful of donors, generation probabilities were computed with OLGA. Imported from immuneACCESS, the table was reduced by TCRdb to in-frame sequences with V and J called. These copies leave out some clones; in studies compared against another copy, an unresolved V gene accounts for under half, and the cause of the remainder is not known. Clone size and the V and J calls come from that table; the DNA yielded D and trimming. Here the sample has more than 2 million clones; around 95% occur a single time. Under 2% of the sample comes from the top ten.

The data belong to a study of shared clonotypes between healthy human individuals (dated by TCRdb to 2019 to 2021). As for the study more broadly: Three men and a couple of women, aged 18 to 49 years, made up the cohort. Per donor, three plates each were used for CD4 naive and CD4 memory, two for CD8 naive, and one for CD8 memory. To increase sequencing depth and limit assay-specific biases, different laboratories used diverse techniques to prepare libraries and sequence TCR repertoires. Per donor, leukapheresis produced somewhere between about 0.94 and 9.5 billion PBMCs. To estimate repertoire size and how much clonotypes are shared between individuals, the study performed deep sequencing of blood TCR repertoires from about 5 healthy adults. Study-wide findings and limitations: Clonotypes shared by all four sorted-subset donors showed higher generation probabilities than non-shared clonotypes. Across several donors, approximately 5% of naive CD4, roughly 3.5% of naive CD8, approximately 2.5% of memory CD4, and 0.4% of memory CD8 clonotypes were shared. Sampling was limited to blood, and TCR repertoires in tissue likely differ from TCR repertoires in blood. Based on pairwise subsampling, the degree of clonotype sharing among donors was expected to be affected by sequencing depth. Because the study included only a small number of donors, the genetic and exposure-history diversity represented was limited. Rarefaction of sorted-subset datasets indicated incomplete sequencing despite the large sequencing depth. Naive subsets generally had larger estimated clonotype richness than memory subsets did.

CD8 naive samples were obtained by positive selection for CCR7 among CD45RO-negative cells, yielding a CD45RA+CCR7+ population from which TemRA cells were excluded. The donors were healthy, HIV-negative adults who had no recently reported acute infections or vaccinations. Every donor was a Caucasian adult living in Nashville, Tennessee, USA. After blood collection by leukapheresis, PBMCs were isolated using Ficoll-Histopaque density gradient centrifugation and then cryopreserved in the vapor phase of liquid nitrogen. Analytical flow cytometry was used to check the purity and quantity of each magnetically sorted T cell population. Each sorted fraction had its genomic DNA isolated and then quantified by UV absorbance on a Nanodrop 2000c. The CDR1 and CDR2 encoded by the germline V gene are SGHDN and FVKESK. The CDR3 spans 15 residues, from the cysteine through the phenylalanine. Only CDR3 DNA remains: 45 bases, in frame from the first base. Ends trimmed: V by 4 bases, J by 4 bases; bases unmatched to a gene: 3.

This receptor was obtained from a man aged 18 to 35 in good health. Some clones in this sample may be carry-over from other donors' samples. Sample: naive CD8+ T cells from PBMCs. Read against the paper, the sample's cell subset or site label means: CD45RA+CCR7+. The sequence is built from TRBV14 and TRBJ2-1, and 11 bases in between align with TRBD2. Here the CDR3 is given as CASSLGLAVYNEQFF. The DNA is TGTGCCAGCAGCCTGGGACTAGCGGTTTACAATGAGCAGTTCTTC.